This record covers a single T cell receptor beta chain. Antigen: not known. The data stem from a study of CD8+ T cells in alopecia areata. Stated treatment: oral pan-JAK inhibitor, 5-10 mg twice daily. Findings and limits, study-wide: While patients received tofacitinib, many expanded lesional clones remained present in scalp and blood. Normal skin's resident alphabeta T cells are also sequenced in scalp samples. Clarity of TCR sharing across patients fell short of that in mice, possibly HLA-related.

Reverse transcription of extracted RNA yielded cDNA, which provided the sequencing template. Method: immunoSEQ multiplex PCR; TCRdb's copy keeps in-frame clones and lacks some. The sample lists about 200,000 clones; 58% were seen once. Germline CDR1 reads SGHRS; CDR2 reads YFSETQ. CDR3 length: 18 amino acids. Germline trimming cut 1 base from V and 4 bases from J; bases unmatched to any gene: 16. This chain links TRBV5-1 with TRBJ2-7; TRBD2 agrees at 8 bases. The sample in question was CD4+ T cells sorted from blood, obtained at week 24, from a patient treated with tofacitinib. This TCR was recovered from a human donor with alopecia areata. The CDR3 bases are TGCGCCAGCAGCTTGAACGCGGGGGGACCACCAACCCTATACGAGCAGTACTTC. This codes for CASSLNAGGPPTLYEQYF.